The next 7 T cell receptor beta chains were all read from a single sample in a study of cytomegalovirus exposure and HLA in healthy donors. PCR employed 60 Vbeta and 13 Jbeta primers. This table comes from immunoSEQ multiplex PCR, and its TCRdb copy is limited to in-frame clones, with some not included. Of approximately 150,000 clones in the sample, 75% to 80% were seen once. Specimen: PBMCs. These TCRs come from a man aged 35 to 55 in good health and CMV-seropositive.

The J gene is TRBJ2-7, the V gene TRBV28, with 7 bases aligning to TRBD1. The germline V gene encodes CDR1 MDHEN and CDR2 SYDVKM. The CDR3 covers 13 residues. With V trimmed by 11 bases and J by 4 bases, 11 bases remained unmatched. The CDR3 is CASNPGQSYEQYF. DNA for the CDR3: TGTGCCTCTAACCCGGGACAGTCTTACGAGCAGTACTTC. The variable domain in full, completed from reference TRBV28 and TRBJ2-7, reads DVKVTQSSRYLVKRTGEKVFLECVQDMDHENMFWYRQDPGLGLRLIYFSYDVKMKEKGDIPEGYSVSREKKERFSLILESASTNQTSMYLCASNPGQSYEQYFGPGTRLTVT.

This clone was seen a handful of times. The DNA for the CDR3 is TGCGCCAGCAGCACCCGGGATAACTATGGCTACACCTTC. Its translation: CASSTRDNYGYTF. The chain recombines TRBV5-1 with TRBJ1-2, with D unclear. Trimming pared 4 bases from V and 1 base from J, leaving 8 bases between. The CDR3 length is 13 residues. Germline V gene lookup returns CDR1 SGHRS and CDR2 YFSETQ.

The rearrangement joins TRBV28 to TRBJ2-1; 13 nucleotides line up with TRBD2. Germline loops: CDR1 MDHEN, CDR2 SYDVKM. V shed 4 bases and J 6 bases; nucleotides not matched to a gene: 9. This CDR3 spans 17 amino acids. This CDR3 reads CASSSTGTSGNFNEQFF. CDR3 DNA sequence: TGTGCCAGCAGTTCAACCGGGACTAGCGGGAATTTCAATGAGCAGTTCTTC.

The V and J genes are TRBV5-5 and TRBJ2-7; maybe TRBD1 (6 bases). The CDR3 sequence is 13 residues long. Trimming took 4 bases from V and 6 from J, leaving 14 bases between them. Germline loops: CDR1 SGHKS, CDR2 YYEKEE (reference sequence). CDR3 nucleotides: TGTGCCAGCAGCGCAAACAGGGATTCCGAGCAGTACTTC. This translates into CASSANRDSEQYF.

The V call is TRBV19, the J call TRBJ2-1, with TRBD1 as a possible D gene (6 bases). The germline V gene has CDR1 LNHDA and CDR2 SQIVND (reference sequence). The CDR3 is made up of 15 amino acids. Trimming stripped 8 bases from V and 0 bases from J, with 14 bases between. CDR3 DNA: TGTGCCAGTGCACAGGGTTATAGCTCCTACAATGAGCAGTTCTTC. Translating it yields CASAQGYSSYNEQFF.

This chain connects TRBV30 to TRBJ1-5; 8 positions agree with TRBD1. The CDR3 totals 17 residues. The V gene end was trimmed by 1 base and the J gene end by 1 base; junction bases not matched to a gene: 9. Per the germline V gene, CDR1 is GTSNPN and CDR2 is SVGIG (reference sequence). In DNA form, the CDR3 reads TGTGCCTGGAGTGGGACAGGGCAGGCGAAAAGCAATCAGCCCCAGCATTTT. Amino acids: CAWSGTGQAKSNQPQHF.

Here the CDR3 reads CASTDWGVGEQYF. The CDR3 coding sequence is TGCGCCAGCACCGACTGGGGAGTTGGTGAGCAGTACTTC. This rearrangement joins TRBV5-1 to TRBJ2-7, with D tentatively TRBD2 (5 bases). The CDR3 sequence is 13 residues long. The V gene's germline CDR1 is SGHRS and CDR2 YFSETQ. V was trimmed by 6 bases and J by 7 bases, leaving 17 bases between them.